A selection of T cell receptor beta chains follows, all from one sample in a study of blood T cell repertoires in COVID-19. TCRdb's table, derived via immunoSEQ multiplex PCR, lists solely in-frame clones and lacks some. Of under 300,000 clones listed, 86% are singletons. Input material: peripheral blood. Receptors were obtained from a man in his sixties with acute or convalescent COVID-19. The CDR3 runs from the conserved cysteine through the conserved F or W. A D gene is named only where the DNA matches it firmly. Clone size is shown for a subset of rows, as once, few, many or a class of expanded clone.

j_call,v_call,d_call,clone_size,cdr3_nt,cdr3_aa
TRBJ2-5,TRBV19,NA,NA,TGTGCCAGTAGTGCGTCAAAAGAGACCCAGTACTTC,CASSASKETQYF
TRBJ2-1,TRBV12-5,TRBD2,NA,TGTGCTAGTGGTTTCGGGACTACGAAGGATGAGCAGTTCTTC,CASGFGTTKDEQFF
TRBJ1-2,TRBV4-3,NA,many,TGCGCCAGCAGTCAAGATCTATCCGGTCGGTATGGCTACACCTTC,CASSQDLSGRYGYTF
TRBJ2-7,TRBV9,TRBD2,few,TGTGCCAGCAGCGTCTCGGGAGGCTCCTACGAGCAGTACTTC,CASSVSGGSYEQYF
TRBJ2-7,TRBV12-3/TRBV12-4,NA,NA,TGTGCCAGCAGTTTGAGGGTGTCTAGCGAGCAGTACTTC,CASSLRVSSEQYF
TRBJ2-5,TRBV9,NA,NA,TGTGCCAGCAGCGTAGCCCTACAAGAGACCCAGTACTTC,CASSVALQETQYF
TRBJ1-1,TRBV30,TRBD1,NA,TGTGCCTGGAATACTCTTGACAGGGATAAGGACACTGAAGCTTTCTTT,CAWNTLDRDKDTEAFF
TRBJ2-3,TRBV7-9,TRBD1,NA,TGTGCCAGCAGCCTGACAGGGTTTGCAGATACGCAGTATTTT,CASSLTGFADTQYF
TRBJ2-7,TRBV7-2,NA,NA,TGTGCCAGCAGCTCGGACAGATTCTCCTACGAGCAGTACTTC,CASSSDRFSYEQYF
TRBJ2-7,TRBV7-9,TRBD2,NA,TGTGCCAGCAGCTCAGGGACTAGCTCGAGCGAGCAGTACTTC,CASSSGTSSSEQYF
TRBJ2-3,TRBV12-2,NA,NA,TGTGCAAGTCGCTTAGGTCGGCTAGCGGATCGCACAGATACGCAGTATTTT,CASRLGRLADRTDTQYF
TRBJ1-2,TRBV19,NA,NA,TGTGCCAGTAGTATGCCGGGACTCTATGGCTACACCTTC,CASSMPGLYGYTF
TRBJ1-1,TRBV5-4,NA,NA,TGTGCCAGCAGCTTGGCAGGGCAAGTTGACACTGAAGCTTTCTTT,CASSLAGQVDTEAFF
TRBJ2-7,TRBV9,NA,NA,TGTGCCAGCAGCCCGGGAAGCTACGAGCAGTACTTC,CASSPGSYEQYF
TRBJ2-5,TRBV5-6,TRBD1,NA,TGTGCCAGCAGCTTGGTTAGCCCAGGGGGCTTAGAGACCCAGTACTTC,CASSLVSPGGLETQYF
TRBJ2-7,TRBV6-6,NA,NA,TGTGCCAGCAGTTACTCCGGGACAAGGCACGAGCAGTACTTC,CASSYSGTRHEQYF
TRBJ1-4,TRBV29-1,NA,NA,TGCAGCGTCCAGGACAGTCCTAATGAAAAACTGTTTTTT,CSVQDSPNEKLFF
TRBJ1-6,TRBV27,TRBD1,NA,TGTGCCAGCAGTTTGCAGGGGGTTTCACCCCTCCACTTT,CASSLQGVSPLHF
TRBJ2-7,TRBV5-1,NA,NA,TGCGCCAGCAGCTTGGGGCCGGGTTCCCACGAGCAGTACTTC,CASSLGPGSHEQYF
TRBJ2-2,TRBV4-3,TRBD1,NA,TGCGCCAGCAGCCTCCTCGGACAGGCCAACACCGGGGAGCTGTTTTTT,CASSLLGQANTGELFF
TRBJ1-2,TRBV29-1,NA,NA,TGCAGCGTTGGGGGGGATTATGGCTACACCTTC,CSVGGDYGYTF
TRBJ1-1,TRBV29-1,TRBD1,NA,TGCAGCGTTCGGGGGACAGGGAACACTGAAGCTTTCTTT,CSVRGTGNTEAFF
TRBJ2-7,TRBV15,NA,NA,TGTGCCACCAGCAGAGACACGAGGCCCGAGCAGTACTTC,CATSRDTRPEQYF
TRBJ1-6,TRBV2,TRBD1,NA,TGTGCCAGCAGTGAAAGGACAGGGTATAATTCACCCCTCCACTTT,CASSERTGYNSPLHF
TRBJ2-4,TRBV7-2,TRBD2,NA,TGTGCCAGCAGCACCGAGGGGAGGGGCATTCAGTACTTC,CASSTEGRGIQYF
TRBJ2-5,TRBV3-1/TRBV3-2,NA,NA,TGTGCCAGCAGCCAAGCAACTCCCCGGGAGACCCAGTACTTC,CASSQATPRETQYF
TRBJ2-3,TRBV15,NA,NA,TGTGCCACCAGTGTCTCCCGGGAGATAACAGATACGCAGTATTTT,CATSVSREITDTQYF
TRBJ2-1,TRBV24-1,TRBD2,once,TGTGCCACCAGTGCTACTAGCGGGGGAAATGAGCAGTTCTTC,CATSATSGGNEQFF
TRBJ1-1,TRBV5-1,NA,NA,TGCGCCAGCAGTTCGGTGGTGGGAGCGATGAACACTGAAGCTTTCTTT,CASSSVVGAMNTEAFF
TRBJ1-1,TRBV9,NA,once,TGTGCCAGCAGCCCTCGATCGGTTTTGAACACTGAAGCTTTCTTT,CASSPRSVLNTEAFF
TRBJ2-7,TRBV5-4,NA,NA,TGTGCCAGCAGTCAAGACACCTACGAGCAGTACTTC,CASSQDTYEQYF
TRBJ1-1,TRBV6-2/TRBV6-3,TRBD1,NA,TGTGCCAGCAGCCCTCCCATACAGGGGGCAATCTCTGAAGCTTTCTTT,CASSPPIQGAISEAFF
TRBJ1-4,TRBV4-3,TRBD1,NA,TGCGCCAGCAGCCAGGGTAAGACAGGGGATGCTGAAAAACTGTTTTTT,CASSQGKTGDAEKLFF
TRBJ2-5,TRBV10-3,NA,NA,TGTGCCATCAGTGAACCTGCGGGACAGAAAGAGACCCAGTACTTC,CAISEPAGQKETQYF
TRBJ2-3,TRBV7-9,TRBD2,NA,TGTGCCAGCAGCCTCGGGACTACAATCAATACGCAGTATTTT,CASSLGTTINTQYF
TRBJ2-5,TRBV4-1,TRBD1,NA,TGCGCCAGCAGCCAACCTACAGGGGTGGGAGAGACCCAGTACTTC,CASSQPTGVGETQYF
TRBJ1-1,TRBV11-3,NA,few,TGTGCCAGCAGCTTAGTCGGGGGTAGGGGCACTGAAGCTTTCTTT,CASSLVGGRGTEAFF
TRBJ2-1,TRBV29-1,NA,once,TGCAGCGTTTTTAGCGCAACCCTCCCCTACAATGAGCAGTTCTTC,CSVFSATLPYNEQFF
TRBJ1-1,TRBV6-1,NA,NA,TGTGCCAGCACTGAGATCCCAGGGTTCTCAACCGCTGAAGCTTTCTTT,CASTEIPGFSTAEAFF
TRBJ2-1,TRBV6-5,TRBD2,NA,TGTGCCAGCAGCCCCTCGGGAGGGAAAGGAGATGAGCAGTTCTTC,CASSPSGGKGDEQFF
TRBJ2-1,TRBV19,TRBD2,NA,TGTGCCAGTAGTTCAAGACTAGCGGGAGGCGAGCAGTTCTTC,CASSSRLAGGEQFF